This T cell receptor beta chain was identified in a study of regulatory T cells in long-lasting Graves disease. Time point here: persistent/refractory GD, antithyroid drugs over 5 years with positive TRAb. From PBMCs, RNA was extracted and then used to make the TCR library. CDR1 is LGHDT and CDR2 is YNNKEL in the germline V gene (reference sequence). CDR3 length: 15 residues. V was pared by 3 bases and J by 1 base, with 10 bases between. CDR3-region Arm-PCR and iRepertoire HTBI primers produced the TCR beta libraries. In TCRdb, the multiplex PCR reads were re-called with MiXCR into one record per CDR3 protein. The repertoire holds approximately 400,000 distinct CDR3 sequences, with more than 20% as singletons.

The rearrangement uses TRBV3-1 and TRBJ1-3; no reliable D call. Sequenced material: peripheral blood mononuclear cells (PBMCs), taken when the disease was refractory, from a patient treated with antithyroid drugs. This TCR was recovered from a female donor with Graves disease. The CDR3 here is CASSQELGSGNTIYF. The CDR3, as DNA: TGTGCCAGCAGCCAGGAGTTGGGGTCTGGAAACACCATATATTTT.